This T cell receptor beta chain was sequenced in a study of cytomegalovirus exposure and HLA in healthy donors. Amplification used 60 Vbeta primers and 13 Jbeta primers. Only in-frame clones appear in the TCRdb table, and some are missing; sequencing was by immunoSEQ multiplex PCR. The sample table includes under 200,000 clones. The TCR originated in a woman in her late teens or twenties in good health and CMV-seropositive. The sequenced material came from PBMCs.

The CDR3 reads CASSSSLRYPSYEQYF. The CDR3 DNA sequence: TGTGCCAGCAGCTCTTCTCTTCGCTACCCCTCCTACGAGCAGTACTTC. The chain carries TRBV7-9 and TRBJ2-7, with D unclear. V dropped 4 bases and J dropped 0 bases, with 16 bases sitting between them. CDR3 length equals 16 residues. Germline V gives CDR1 SEHNR, CDR2 FQNEAQ (reference sequence).